Described below is a single T cell receptor (beta chain) sequence and its context. This sample stems from a study of regulatory dendritic cells for organ transplantation. Measured with immunoSEQ multiplex PCR; TCRdb has only the in-frame clones, and not every one. Of some 29,000 clones listed, roughly 80% are singletons. V lost 6 bases and J lost 7, with 19 bases in between. The CDR3 is made up of 15 amino acids. Germline assignment: CDR1 SGDLS and CDR2 YYNGEE. The source of this sequence is a human donor in good health. Sequenced input: naive CD4+ T cells from blood. Described subset: CD45RA+ naive T cells. The chain employs TRBV9 and TRBJ1-4; tentative D call: TRBD1 (5 bases). The DNA of the CDR3 is TGTGCCAGCATGGTAAGGTCAGGGTTGGGTGAAAAACTGTTTTTT. Translated: CASMVRSGLGEKLFF.